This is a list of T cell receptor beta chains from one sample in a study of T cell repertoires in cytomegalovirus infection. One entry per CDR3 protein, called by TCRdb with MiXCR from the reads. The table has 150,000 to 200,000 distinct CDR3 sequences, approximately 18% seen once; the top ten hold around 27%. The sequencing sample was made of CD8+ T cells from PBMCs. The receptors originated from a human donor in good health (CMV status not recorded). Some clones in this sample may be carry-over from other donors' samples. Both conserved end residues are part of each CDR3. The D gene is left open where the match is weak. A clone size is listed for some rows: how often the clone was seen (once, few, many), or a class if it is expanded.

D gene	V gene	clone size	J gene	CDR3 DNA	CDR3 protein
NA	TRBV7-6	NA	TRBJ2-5	TGTGCCAGCAGCTTAGGGGCCCCAGAGACCCAGTACTTC	CASSLGAPETQYF
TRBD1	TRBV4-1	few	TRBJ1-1	TGCGCCAGCAGCCAGAGGGACAGGGGGAACACTGAAGCTTTCTTT	CASSQRDRGNTEAFF
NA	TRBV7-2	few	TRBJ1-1	TGTGCCAGCAGCTTATTCGGGCAGTTGGATGAAGCTTTCTTT	CASSLFGQLDEAFF
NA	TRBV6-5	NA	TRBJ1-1	TGTGCCAGCAGTTACTCAGTAGTTGGGGAGAACACTGAAGCTTTCTTT	CASSYSVVGENTEAFF
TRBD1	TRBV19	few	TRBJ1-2	TGTGCCAGTAGTCCAGCGGGACAGGTCTATGGCTACACCTTC	CASSPAGQVYGYTF
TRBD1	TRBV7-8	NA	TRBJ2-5	TGTGCCAGCAGCCCACGGACAGGGAAACAAGAGACCCAGTACTTC	CASSPRTGKQETQYF
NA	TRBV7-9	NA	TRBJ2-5	TGTGCCAGCAGCCCGCGGGGTGGTTCGGTAGAGACCCAGTACTTC	CASSPRGGSVETQYF
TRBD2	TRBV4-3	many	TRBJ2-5	TGCGCCAGCAGCCACCGACTAGCGGGGGCACAAGAGACCCAGTACTTC	CASSHRLAGAQETQYF
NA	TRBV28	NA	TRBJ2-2	TGTGCCAGCAGTTTATGGGGGCCCGGGGAGCTGTTTTTT	CASSLWGPGELFF
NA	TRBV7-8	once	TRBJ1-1	TGTGCCAGCAGCCCTAGAGCTTTCTTT	CASSPRAFF
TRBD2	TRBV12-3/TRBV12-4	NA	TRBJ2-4	TGTGCCAGCAGTCGGCTAGCGGGGGGCCTACAGTTAGCCAAAAACATTCAGTACTTC	CASSRLAGGLQLAKNIQYF
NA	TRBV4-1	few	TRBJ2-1	TGCGCCAGCAGCCAAGATACGGGGTACAATGAGCAGTTCTTC	CASSQDTGYNEQFF
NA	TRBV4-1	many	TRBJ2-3	TGCGCCAGCAGCCCTCCGGGCACAGATACGCAGTATTTT	CASSPPGTDTQYF
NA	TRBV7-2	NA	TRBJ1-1	TGTGCCAGCAGCTACGAGATGAACACTGAAGCTTTCTTT	CASSYEMNTEAFF
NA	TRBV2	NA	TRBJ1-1	TGTGCCAGCAGGAACGGAGACAGATTCAACACTGAAGCTTTCTTT	CASRNGDRFNTEAFF
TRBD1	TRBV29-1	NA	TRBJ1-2	TGCAGCGTCCCGACCGACCGGGACAGGGGGCAGCACTATGGCTACACCTTC	CSVPTDRDRGQHYGYTF
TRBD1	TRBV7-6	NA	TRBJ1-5	TGTGCCAGCAGCCTCGGGACAGGGCTGTATAGCAATCAGCCCCAGCATTTT	CASSLGTGLYSNQPQHF
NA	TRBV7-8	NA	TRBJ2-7	TGTGCCAGCAGCTTAGAGGGAGGGGGGGGAGCGAAGCAGTACTTC	CASSLEGGGGAKQYF
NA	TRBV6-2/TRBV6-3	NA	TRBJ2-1	TGTGCCAGCAGTTACTCATATGAGCAGTTCTTC	CASSYSYEQFF
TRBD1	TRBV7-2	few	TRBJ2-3	TGTGCCAGCAGCTTATGGGAAGGGGGCGCTTCAGATACGCAGTATTTT	CASSLWEGGASDTQYF
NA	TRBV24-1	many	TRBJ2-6	TGTGCCACCAGTGGAGTTGGGACTGGGGCCAACGTCCTGACTTTC	CATSGVGTGANVLTF
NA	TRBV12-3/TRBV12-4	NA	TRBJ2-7	TGTGCCAGCAGTTTCACCAACCGGGACAACACCTACGAGCAGTACTTC	CASSFTNRDNTYEQYF
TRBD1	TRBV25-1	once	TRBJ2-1	TGTGCCAGCACCCCGGGACAGGGCAATGAGCAGTTCTTC	CASTPGQGNEQFF
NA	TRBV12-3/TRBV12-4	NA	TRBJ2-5	TGTGCCAGCAGTTTCCAGGAATGGGAGACCCAGTACTTC	CASSFQEWETQYF
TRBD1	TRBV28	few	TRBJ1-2	TGTGCCAGCAATAGGGACAGGGGGAATGGCTACACCTTC	CASNRDRGNGYTF
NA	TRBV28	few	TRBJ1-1	TGTGCCAGCAGTTTGTACAGGGATGACACTGAAGCTTTCTTT	CASSLYRDDTEAFF
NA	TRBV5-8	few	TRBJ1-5	TGTGCCAGCAGCTTCGCCTCTCGGATCATAGCCCAGCATTTT	CASSFASRIIAQHF